This TCR beta chain was captured by sequencing in a study of blood T cell repertoires in COVID-19. The method was immunoSEQ multiplex PCR; TCRdb's version includes in-frame clones alone and lacks a portion of them. The sample includes 310,000 or so clones, roughly nine tenths of them seen just once. The length of the CDR3 is 16 residues. Trimming pared 1 base from V and 9 bases from J, leaving 19 bases between. The germline CDR1 and CDR2 sequences are LGHNA and YSLEER. The sequence was collected from a woman aged 45 to 65 who had recovered from COVID-19. The sample was peripheral blood. The V call is TRBV4-3, the J call TRBJ2-1; D perhaps matches TRBD2 (5 bases). The CDR3 region is CASSQGTGLASSEQFF. The CDR3 DNA is TGCGCCAGCAGCCAAGGAACTGGTCTAGCCTCAAGTGAGCAGTTCTTC.